One sample yielded the 25 T cell receptor beta chains listed below, sequenced in a study of T cells in Graves' hyperthyroidism and ophthalmopathy. TCR beta CDR3 region amplification was performed from RNA transcripts. HTBI primers were used for first-round RT-PCR of the TCR CDR3. TCRdb re-derived calls from the multiplex PCR reads in MiXCR, one entry per CDR3 protein. The sample includes about 620,000 distinct CDR3 sequences, around 16% of them seen just once. The specimen sequenced was blood. The receptors stem from a woman in her 30s with Graves' hyperthyroidism.

This rearrangement joins TRBV27 to TRBJ1-6, with D tentatively TRBD1 (5 bases). Germline V gives CDR1 MNHEY, CDR2 SMNVEV (reference sequence). V lost 1 base and J lost 4, with 17 bases in between. This CDR3 spans 18 amino acids. The CDR3 nucleotides read TGTGCCAGCAGTTTATATTTCCGACCGGGGGGATATAATTCACCCCTCCACTTT. Its protein product is CASSLYFRPGGYNSPLHF.

This clonotype was detected many times. The CDR3 DNA is TGCAGTGGTATGAAGGTAGAGACCCAGTACTTC. It is translated as CSGMKVETQYF. The chain is built from TRBV20-1 and TRBJ2-5; no definite D call. Germline V gives CDR1 DFQATT, CDR2 SNEGSKA (reference sequence). V was pared by 7 bases and J by 4 bases, with 10 bases between. This CDR3 is built from 11 residues.

On this clonotype itself: Germline and junction disagree at one end, which may indicate a read error. The chain joins TRBV2 to TRBJ1-5; D may be TRBD1 (5 bases). CDR3 size: 14 residues. Germline values: CDR1 SNHLY, CDR2 FYNNEI. CDR3 region: CASNKGQGNQPQHF. CDR3 nucleotides: TGTGCCAGCAACAAGGGGCAGGGCAATCAGCCCCAGCATTTC.

This clonotype is a singleton in its sample. Written as DNA, the CDR3 is TGTGCCAGCAGCCCGGGACTACCCCTTAATGAGCAGTTCTTC. Its translation: CASSPGLPLNEQFF. The rearrangement joins TRBV4-2 to TRBJ2-1; 7 nucleotides agree with TRBD2. This CDR3 contains 14 residues. V was clipped by 4 bases and J by 7 bases; unmatched bases: 7. Germline V gene lookup returns CDR1 LGHNA and CDR2 YNFKEQ.

The sample holds many counts of this clonotype. The chain links TRBV28 to TRBJ2-1; 7 nucleotides agree with TRBD1. The germline V gene has CDR1 MDHEN and CDR2 SYDVKM. V trimming: 2 bases; J trimming: 8 bases; junction bases outside the gene matches: 6. The CDR3 sequence is 14 residues long. This chain's CDR3 is CASSLLRQGHEQFF. DNA for the CDR3: TGTGCCAGCAGTTTACTTCGACAGGGTCATGAGCAGTTCTTC.

A single count supports this clonotype. The gene calls are TRBV12-3 or TRBV12-4 and TRBJ1-1; weak D call: TRBD1 (5 bases). V lost 6 bases to trimming and J lost 7 bases, with 18 bases between them. The CDR3 covers 14 residues. CDR3: CASSIWGPLNEAFF. CDR3 in DNA: TGTGCCAGCAGCATATGGGGCCCTCTAAATGAAGCTTTCTTT.

In this sample, this clonotype turned up many times. The CDR3 DNA follows: TGCAGTGCTAGAGGGGGACGGACTTCCCCCTACGAGCAGTACTTC. This codes for CSARGGRTSPYEQYF. The V call is TRBV20-1, the J call TRBJ2-7, with D possibly called TRBD1 or TRBD2 (5 bases each). The CDR3 sequence is 15 residues long. Germline assignment: CDR1 DFQATT and CDR2 SNEGSKA (reference sequence). Trimming took off 1 base at V and 2 bases at J, with 15 bases between the two ends.

The chain has TRBV28 and TRBJ2-2; D possibly corresponds to TRBD2 (7 bases). The CDR3 covers 17 residues. The V end lost 4 bases, the J end lost 8 bases, and 23 bases lay between the germline ends. Germline V CDR1 and CDR2: MDHEN, SYDVKM. The CDR3 region is CASSYDEGGQKKGELFF. DNA of the CDR3: TGTGCCAGCAGTTACGACGAGGGGGGGCAGAAGAAGGGGGAGCTGTTTTTT.

This clonotype showed up just a few times. This chain uses TRBV12-3 or TRBV12-4 with TRBJ2-5; 7 positions agree with TRBD2. The length of the CDR3 is 12 residues. J lost 7 bases, V lost 7 bases, and 6 bases had no gene match. The CDR3 DNA reads as TGTGCCAGCAATTCGGGAGGAGGGACCCAGTACTTC. This gives the protein CASNSGGGTQYF.

This clonotype has only a few counts. The chain uses TRBV19 and TRBJ2-7; no reliable D call. The CDR3 is 13 amino acids. Trimming left V 4 bases short and J 1 base short, with 8 bases between. The germline gives CDR1 LNHDA, CDR2 SQIVND (reference sequence). The CDR3 DNA reads as TGTGCCAGTAGTACGACGCTTTCCTACGAGCAGTACTTC. It specifies CASSTTLSYEQYF.

The table lists this clonotype with many counts. The V gene is TRBV20-1, the J gene TRBJ2-7; 9 bases match TRBD2. The germline V gene encodes CDR1 DFQATT and CDR2 SNEGSKA (reference sequence). The CDR3 is made up of 16 amino acids. V lost 0 bases, J lost 4 bases, and 10 bases stayed unmatched. CDR3 DNA: TGCAGTGCTAGAGATCGGTCTAGCGGGGTGGGGTACGAGCAGTACTTC. Its protein product is CSARDRSSGVGYEQYF.

This clonotype has a count of ten or more. This chain connects TRBV11-2 to TRBJ1-5; D remains unclear. The length of the CDR3 is 13 residues. Trimming took 1 base from V and 6 from J, leaving 7 bases between them. Germline V gene sequence: CDR1 SGHAT, CDR2 FQNNGV. The CDR3 is CASSLGLAQPQHF. DNA of the CDR3: TGTGCCAGCAGCTTAGGTCTGGCTCAGCCCCAGCATTTT.

Ten or more counts support this clonotype. CDR3 region: CASSPPGLSNEQFF. In nucleotides, the CDR3 is TGTGCCAGCTCACCACCGGGCCTTAGCAATGAGCAGTTCTTC. The chain links TRBV18 to TRBJ2-1; no clear D gene. CDR3 length: 14 amino acids. V was shortened by 0 bases and J by 6 bases, with 9 bases between the two germline ends. Per the germline V gene, CDR1 is KGHSH and CDR2 is LQKENI.

This clonotype was seen repeatedly, ten times or more. The rearrangement links TRBV12-3 or TRBV12-4 to TRBJ1-6; TRBD1 might be the D (6 bases). V lost 6 bases and J 6 bases, leaving 18 bases between the germline ends. This CDR3 comprises 16 residues. CDR3 DNA: TGTGCCAGCAGCCCACCCAGGGGAGGTCGTAATTCACCCCTCCACTTT. This codes for CASSPPRGGRNSPLHF.

This clonotype was picked up many times. This chain links TRBV12-3 or TRBV12-4 with TRBJ2-3, with D unclear. Trimming removed 10 bases at V and 5 bases at J, with 10 bases between. The CDR3 contains 11 residues. The CDR3 DNA reads as TGTGCCACTCTCGTAATAGATACGCAGTATTTT. Encoded protein: CATLVIDTQYF.

This clonotype was detected a few times. The chain couples TRBV6-1 to TRBJ2-7, with D perhaps matching TRBD2 (5 bases). The germline V gene has CDR1 MNHNS and CDR2 SASEGT. The CDR3 has 15 residues. Trimming removed 2 bases at V and 4 bases at J, with 15 bases between. DNA of the CDR3: TGTGCCAGCAGTGAATGGTGGGGAGCTGCATACGAGCAGTACTTC. It translates to CASSEWWGAAYEQYF.

In its sample, this clonotype was seen many times. The V call is TRBV29-1, the J call TRBJ2-5, with D perhaps TRBD1 or TRBD2 (6 bases each). This CDR3 is built from 12 residues. Germline loops: CDR1 SQVTM, CDR2 ANQGSEA. The ends were cut back, 5 bases at V and 2 bases at J, with 9 bases in the middle. The CDR3 DNA sequence: TGCAGCGTTTTAGGGGGGCAAGAGACCCAGTACTTC. The encoded protein is CSVLGGQETQYF.

In its sample, this clonotype was seen many times. An end of the junction differs from the germline gene, which may be a read error. The V gene is TRBV5-1, the J gene TRBJ2-1; 9 bases are a match to TRBD1. CDR3 length: 14 residues. The germline V gene has CDR1 SGHRS and CDR2 YFSETQ. CDR3 sequence: CASRLGQGYNEQFF. CDR3 sequence (DNA): TGCGCCAGCAGGTTGGGACAGGGCTACAATGAGCAGTTCTTC.

V usage is TRBV4-2 and J usage is TRBJ2-1; tentative D call: TRBD2 (5 bases). CDR1 is LGHNA and CDR2 is YNFKEQ in the germline V gene. V was clipped by 0 bases and J by 8 bases, with 8 bases between them. This CDR3 is 13 amino acids long. CDR3 protein: CASSQDREYEQFF. For the CDR3, the DNA is TGTGCCAGCAGCCAAGACCGGGAATATGAGCAGTTCTTC.

This clonotype showed up many times. The J gene is TRBJ2-2, the V gene TRBV3-1; D not resolved. With 5 bases removed from V and 7 bases from J, the gap between germline ends came to 8 bases. CDR1 is LGHDT, CDR2 YNNKEL, per germline (reference sequence). The CDR3 totals 12 residues. CDR3 sequence reads: CASSGRFGELFF. CDR3 in DNA: TGTGCCAGCAGCGGTCGCTTCGGGGAGCTGTTTTTT.

The chain combines TRBV5-8 with TRBJ1-2; D is ambiguous. Germline CDR1 is SGHTS and CDR2 is YDEGEE. The CDR3 loop spans 13 amino acids. The V and J ends lost 4 bases and 7 bases respectively, with 14 bases between them. This chain's CDR3 is CASSPVGVGGYTF. The CDR3 coding sequence is TGTGCCAGCAGCCCAGTCGGGGTAGGTGGCTACACCTTC.

The V gene is TRBV5-1, the J gene TRBJ2-4, with D possibly being TRBD1 (6 bases). The CDR3 has 14 amino acids. With 4 bases removed from V and 9 bases from J, the gap between germline ends came to 17 bases. The V gene's germline CDR1 is SGHRS and CDR2 YFSETQ. CDR3 nucleotides: TGCGCCAGCAGCCAGACAGGTGTGACCTCCATTCAGTACTTC. Encoded protein: CASSQTGVTSIQYF.

This clonotype was found many times. V usage is TRBV20-1 and J usage is TRBJ1-6, with TRBD1 identical over 9 bases. Trimming at V came to 7 bases and at J to 7 bases, leaving 8 bases not matched to a gene. The CDR3 is 14 amino acids. Per germline, CDR1 DFQATT and CDR2 SNEGSKA (reference sequence). Written as DNA, the CDR3 is TGCAGTGTCCGACGGGACAGGGACAATTCACCCCTCCACTTT. It is translated as CSVRRDRDNSPLHF.

J is TRBJ2-2 and V is TRBV4-2, with 8 bases identical to TRBD2. The V gene end was trimmed by 4 bases and the J gene end by 5 bases; junction bases not matched to a gene: 9. The germline V gene encodes CDR1 LGHNA and CDR2 YNFKEQ. This CDR3 region has 16 residues. This CDR3 reads CASSLEREIWTGELFF. CDR3 nucleotides: TGTGCCAGCAGCCTTGAGCGGGAGATTTGGACCGGGGAGCTGTTTTTT.

As for this clonotype: The junction differs from germline at one of its ends, possibly a read error. The chain carries TRBV9 and TRBJ2-5; 8 nucleotides match TRBD2. CDR1 is SGDLS, CDR2 YYNGEE, per germline. The CDR3 loop spans 17 amino acids. CDR3 bases: TGTGCCAGAAGCGTAGGGGGTAGCGGGACCTACCAAGAGACCCAGTACTTC. Amino acids: CARSVGGSGTYQETQYF.